This TCR beta chain was recorded in a study of blood T cell repertoires in COVID-19. In the study overall: T cells, B-cell-depleted T cells, or PBMCs supplied cDNA or gDNA.

Worth noting for this clone: The sample has other DNA sequences that encode this CDR3 too.

Here immunoSEQ multiplex PCR was the method, and the copy in TCRdb shows in-frame clones only, minus some. Of 110,000 or so clones in the sample, more than 80% were seen once. This CDR3 region has 17 residues. The germline V and J ends were trimmed by 11 bases and 2 bases, with 27 bases remaining between them. Germline lookup yields CDR1 LGHNT and CDR2 FRNRAP. Sequencing was performed on peripheral blood. The TCR was taken from a woman aged 60-75 years with COVID-19, enrolled during active disease. This chain connects TRBV12-5 to TRBJ2-5, with D possibly matching TRBD1 (8 bases). In DNA, the CDR3 is TGTGCTTGGGGTTTGGGGGGGACAGGCGGGGAACAAGAGACCCAGTACTTC. Its protein is CAWGLGGTGGEQETQYF.